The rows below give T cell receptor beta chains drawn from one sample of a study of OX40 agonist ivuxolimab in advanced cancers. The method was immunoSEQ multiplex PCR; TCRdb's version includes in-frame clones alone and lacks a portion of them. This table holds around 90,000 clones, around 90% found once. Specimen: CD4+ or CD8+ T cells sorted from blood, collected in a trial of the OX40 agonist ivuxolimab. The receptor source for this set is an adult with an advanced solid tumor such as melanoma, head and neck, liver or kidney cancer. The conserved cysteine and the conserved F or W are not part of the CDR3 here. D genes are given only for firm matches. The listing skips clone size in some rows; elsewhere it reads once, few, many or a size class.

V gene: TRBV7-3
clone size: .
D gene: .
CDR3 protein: ASSLSLVDTQY

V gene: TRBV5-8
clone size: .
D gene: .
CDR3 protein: ASIYRARDYGYT

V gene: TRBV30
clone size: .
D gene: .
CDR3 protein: AWSVQPRGGRYEQY

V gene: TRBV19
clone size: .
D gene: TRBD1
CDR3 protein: ASSTRQGTSYEQY

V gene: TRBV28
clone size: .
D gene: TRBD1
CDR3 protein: ASSGQGRAEAF

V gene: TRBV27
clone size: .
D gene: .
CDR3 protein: ASSFSGGAYEQY

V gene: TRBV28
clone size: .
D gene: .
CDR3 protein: AIGGSYSNQPQH

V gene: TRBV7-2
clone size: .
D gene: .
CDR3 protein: ASSATQGFVGKKETQY

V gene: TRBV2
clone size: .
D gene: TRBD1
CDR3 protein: ASDGQGLKETQY

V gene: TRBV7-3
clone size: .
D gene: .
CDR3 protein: ASSLTGLGEQY

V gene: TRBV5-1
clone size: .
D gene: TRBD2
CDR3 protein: ASRIRTSGRINTGELF

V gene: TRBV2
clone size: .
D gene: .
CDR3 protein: ASTESLYGYT

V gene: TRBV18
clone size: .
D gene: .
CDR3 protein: ASSREEELNTEAF

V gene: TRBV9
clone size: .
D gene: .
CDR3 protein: ASSVVGRGGEAF

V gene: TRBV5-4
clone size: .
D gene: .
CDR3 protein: ASSATGYEQY

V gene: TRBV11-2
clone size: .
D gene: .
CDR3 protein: ASSLGTWESSYNEQF

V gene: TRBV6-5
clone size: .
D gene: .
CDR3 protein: ASSYYAGNSNEQF

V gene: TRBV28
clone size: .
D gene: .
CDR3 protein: ASSPRHHYEQY

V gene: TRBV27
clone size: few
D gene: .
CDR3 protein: ASSLFTGAGTDTQY

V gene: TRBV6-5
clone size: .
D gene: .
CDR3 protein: ASRRTGRNQPQH

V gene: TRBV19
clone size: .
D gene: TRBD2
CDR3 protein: ASKGGRDNTDTQY

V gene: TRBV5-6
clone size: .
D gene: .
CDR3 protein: ASSLARPLYEQY

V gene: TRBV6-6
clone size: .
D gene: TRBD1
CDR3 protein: ASSYSGQGEPTEAF

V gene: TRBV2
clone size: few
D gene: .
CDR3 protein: ASSVGWQGNEQF

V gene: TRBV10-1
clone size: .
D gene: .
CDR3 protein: ASADPAVDTQY

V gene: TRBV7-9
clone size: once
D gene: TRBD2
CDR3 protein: ASSPPREGVKAQY